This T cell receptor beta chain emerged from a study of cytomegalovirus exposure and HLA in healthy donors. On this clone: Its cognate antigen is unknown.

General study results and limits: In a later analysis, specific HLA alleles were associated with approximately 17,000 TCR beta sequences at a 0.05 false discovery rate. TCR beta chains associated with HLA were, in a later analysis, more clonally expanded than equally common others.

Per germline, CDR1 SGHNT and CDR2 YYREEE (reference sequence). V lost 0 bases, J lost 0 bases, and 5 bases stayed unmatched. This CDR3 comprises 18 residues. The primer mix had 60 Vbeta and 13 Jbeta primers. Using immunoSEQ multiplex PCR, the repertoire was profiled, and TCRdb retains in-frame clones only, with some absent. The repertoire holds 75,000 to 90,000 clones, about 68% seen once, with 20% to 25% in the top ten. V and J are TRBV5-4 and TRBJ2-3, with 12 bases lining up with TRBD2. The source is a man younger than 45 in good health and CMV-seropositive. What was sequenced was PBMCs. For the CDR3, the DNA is TGTGCCAGCAGCTTGGGGCTAGCGGGGGGGCCCAGCACAGATACGCAGTATTTT. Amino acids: CASSLGLAGGPSTDTQYF.